One sample yielded the 29 T cell receptor beta chains listed below, sequenced in a study of cytomegalovirus exposure and HLA in healthy donors. Vbeta (60) and Jbeta (13) primers were used in the PCR. Here immunoSEQ multiplex PCR was the method, and the copy in TCRdb shows in-frame clones only, minus some. The sample contains about 160,000 clones, 75% to 90% of which appear only once. The sample taken for sequencing was PBMCs. The receptors were sampled from a man aged 25 to 40 in good health and CMV-seronegative.

This chain connects TRBV27 to TRBJ1-2; D unclear. The ends were cut back, 3 bases at V and 4 bases at J, with 12 bases in the middle. The CDR3 covers 14 residues. Germline lookup yields CDR1 MNHEY and CDR2 SMNVEV (reference sequence). CDR3 DNA sequence: TGTGCCAGCAGTTTGACCCTCTCGGGCTATGGCTACACCTTC. Translating it yields CASSLTLSGYGYTF.

As concerns this clone: One end of the junction fails to match germline, which may point to a read error. The rearrangement links TRBV7-9 to TRBJ1-1; D may be TRBD1 (6 bases). Germline V CDR1 and CDR2: SEHNR, FQNEAQ (reference sequence). This CDR3 is 13 amino acids long. CDR3 loop: CSSSLDQGTEAFF. The CDR3 nucleotides read TGTTCCAGCAGCTTAGACCAGGGGACTGAAGCTTTCTTT.

The chain combines TRBV27 with TRBJ2-5; D is unresolved. V was trimmed by 1 base and J by 4 bases, leaving 7 bases between them. The CDR3 sequence is 13 residues long. Germline V gene sequence: CDR1 MNHEY, CDR2 SMNVEV (reference sequence). DNA of the CDR3: TGTGCCAGCAGTTTATACCCCAGAGAGACCCAGTACTTC. Translated, it gives CASSLYPRETQYF.

This clone has more than one count but fewer than ten. The chain is built from TRBV28 and TRBJ1-5, with unresolved D. The CDR3 runs 12 residues. Germline V gene lookup returns CDR1 MDHEN and CDR2 SYDVKM. V was trimmed by 1 base and J by 6 bases, leaving 4 bases between them. DNA of the CDR3: TGTGCCAGCAGTTTATACGGTCAGCCCCAGCATTTT. This sequence encodes CASSLYGQPQHF.

This clone has only one observation. DNA for the CDR3: TGTGCCAGCAGCCCCCGGAGCTCCCGACCCTACGAGCAGTACTTC. This sequence encodes CASSPRSSRPYEQYF. This sequence joins TRBV9 and TRBJ2-7, with D hard to call. The CDR3 runs 15 residues. The germline V gene encodes CDR1 SGDLS and CDR2 YYNGEE. Between the trimmed V and J ends, which lost 4 bases and 2 bases, there was a span of 16 bases.

This clone was observed a single time. The CDR3 DNA is TGTGCCAGCAGCGTACAAGGGAGGTTGGTCAATGAGCAGTTCTTC. Protein product: CASSVQGRLVNEQFF. The V and J genes are TRBV9 and TRBJ2-1, with D possibly matching TRBD2 (6 bases). V was shortened by 1 base and J by 6 bases, with 14 bases between the two germline ends. Germline CDR1 is SGDLS and CDR2 is YYNGEE. The CDR3 is 15 residues long.

V and J are TRBV7-3 and TRBJ2-1; 8 nucleotides align to TRBD2. CDR1 and CDR2 (germline): SGHTA, FQGTGA. The V segment lost 0 bases and the J segment 5 bases; nucleotides outside the gene matches: 6. The CDR3 loop spans 16 amino acids. The CDR3 nucleotides are TGTGCCAGCAGCTTAACCATGACGGGAGGGGACAATGAGCAGTTCTTC. This sequence encodes CASSLTMTGGDNEQFF.

The rearrangement joins TRBV7-9 to TRBJ1-1; 7 nucleotides agree with TRBD1. Unmatched junction bases numbered 6, after V lost 0 bases and J lost 11 bases. Germline CDR1 and CDR2: SEHNR and FQNEAQ (reference sequence). The CDR3 length is 13 residues. CDR3: CASSLASNRGAFF. DNA for the CDR3: TGTGCCAGCAGCTTAGCGTCGAACAGGGGCGCTTTCTTT.

This clone has a handful of counts. CDR3 residues: CAWNRGSRTGELFF. The CDR3 coding sequence is TGTGCCTGGAACAGAGGGAGCCGGACCGGGGAGCTGTTTTTT. The V call is TRBV30, the J call TRBJ2-2; D is possibly TRBD2 (5 bases). The V end lost 4 bases, the J end lost 5 bases, and 14 bases lay between the germline ends. This CDR3 region has 14 residues. Germline CDR1 GTSNPN, CDR2 SVGIG (reference sequence).

The CDR3 DNA is TGCGCCAGCAAAACCCAGGGGGCGTGGGACGAGCAGTACTTC. Translated, it gives CASKTQGAWDEQYF. The chain couples TRBV5-1 to TRBJ2-7; 8 bases map to TRBD1. This CDR3 spans 14 amino acids. Germline V gene lookup returns CDR1 SGHRS and CDR2 YFSETQ. The trim removed 6 bases at V and 5 bases at J, leaving 10 bases unmatched.

This chain uses TRBV27 with TRBJ1-1, with D maybe TRBD1 (6 bases). The V and J ends lost 1 base and 8 bases respectively, with 8 bases between them. This CDR3 is built from 12 residues. Germline lookup yields CDR1 MNHEY and CDR2 SMNVEV (reference sequence). The CDR3 nucleotides are TGTGCCAGCAGTTTATTGGGACAAGAAGCTTTCTTT. Protein product: CASSLLGQEAFF.

CDR3 DNA sequence: TGCGCCAGCAGCCAAGGAGAGGGACAGGGGGCTTTTAACTATGGCTACACCTTC. Its translation: CASSQGEGQGAFNYGYTF. The chain combines TRBV4-3 with TRBJ1-2; the match to TRBD1 covers 12 bases. CDR1 LGHNA and CDR2 YSLEER come from the germline V gene. V was pared by 1 base and J by 1 base, with 7 bases of the junction left unmatched. The CDR3 extends over 18 amino acids.

This chain links TRBV30 with TRBJ1-5, with 7 nucleotides matching TRBD1. This CDR3 has 13 residues. Germline loops: CDR1 GTSNPN, CDR2 SVGIG (reference sequence). V was clipped by 4 bases and J by 7 bases; unmatched bases: 7. The CDR3 sequence is CAWKNRGVQPQHF. The CDR3 nucleotides read TGTGCCTGGAAAAACAGGGGTGTCCAGCCCCAGCATTTT.

The chain couples TRBV10-1 to TRBJ2-7, with 12 bases matching TRBD2. The CDR3 runs to 14 residues. After removal of 9 bases from V and 5 bases from J, the junction contained 8 bases not matched to a gene. Germline V gene sequence: CDR1 WNHNN, CDR2 SYGVQD (reference sequence). DNA of the CDR3: TGCGCCAGGATAGGAGGACTAGCGGGGCACGAGCAGTACTTC. Residues: CARIGGLAGHEQYF.

The gene calls are TRBV6-5 and TRBJ2-7; tentative D call: TRBD2 (6 bases). The V end lost 6 bases, the J end lost 4 bases, and 19 bases lay between the germline ends. The length of the CDR3 is 15 residues. Germline-derived CDR1 and CDR2 are MNHEY and SVGAGI. Written as DNA, the CDR3 is TGTGCCAGCAGGAGTAGGGGAACCAGCGGGTACGAGCAGTACTTC. Protein product: CASRSRGTSGYEQYF.

V gene TRBV29-1 combines with J gene TRBJ2-5, with TRBD2 matching 8 bases. V shed 7 bases and J 9 bases; nucleotides not matched to a gene: 13. Germline CDR1 is SQVTM and CDR2 is ANQGSEA. CDR3 length: 13 residues. CDR3 nucleotide sequence: TGCAGCGCGTTAGCGGGGCTGGATGCGGCCCAGTACTTC. This codes for CSALAGLDAAQYF.

The chain uses TRBV11-2 and TRBJ1-1; TRBD1 is a possible D gene (5 bases). The CDR3 loop spans 17 amino acids. Deletions cut 0 bases from V and 7 bases from J, with 21 bases between. CDR1 and CDR2 from the germline V gene are SGHAT and FQNNGV. The CDR3 DNA reads as TGTGCCAGCAGCTTAGATCTCTACTTCAGGGAGGATAGTGAAGCTTTCTTT. Translation gives CASSLDLYFREDSEAFF.

In this sample, this clone is large. Different DNA sequences within this sample yield the same CDR3. The chain recombines TRBV4-1 with TRBJ1-1, with 8 bases lining up with TRBD1. CDR3 length equals 16 residues. From germline, CDR1 is MGHRA and CDR2 YSYEKL. V lost 1 base to trimming and J lost 9 bases; unmatched junction nucleotides: 13. The CDR3 loop reads CASSQARYRGALKAFF. CDR3 nucleotides: TGCGCCAGCAGCCAAGCTAGATACAGGGGGGCCCTGAAAGCTTTCTTT.

The chain employs TRBV2 and TRBJ1-5; tentative D call: TRBD1 (6 bases). V was trimmed by 8 bases and J by 6 bases, leaving 11 bases between them. This CDR3 has 12 amino acids. Germline CDR1 is SNHLY and CDR2 is FYNNEI. CDR3 sequence reads: CASRQASQPQHF. The CDR3 DNA reads as TGTGCCAGCCGACAGGCCTCTCAGCCCCAGCATTTT. Drawing the rest from reference TRBV2 and TRBJ1-5, the complete variable domain is EPEVTQTPSHQVTQMGQEVILRCVPISNHLYFYWYRQILGQKVEFLVSFYNNEISEKSEIFDDQFSVERPDGSNFTLKIRSTKLEDSAMYFCASRQASQPQHFGDGTRLSIL.

The chain carries TRBV5-1 and TRBJ1-2; TRBD1 might be the D (6 bases). CDR1 is SGHRS, CDR2 YFSETQ, per germline. Trimming removed 0 bases at V and 3 bases at J, with 15 bases between. The CDR3 is made up of 16 amino acids. CDR3 sequence (DNA): TGCGCCAGCAGCTTGGAACAGGGATTGGGTGACTATGGCTACACCTTC. Translation: CASSLEQGLGDYGYTF.

The chain links TRBV28 to TRBJ1-4; D is perhaps TRBD1 (6 bases). Germline V lookup: CDR1 MDHEN, CDR2 SYDVKM. The CDR3 length is 16 residues. The V gene lost 5 bases and the J gene lost 3 bases, with 16 bases spanning the gap. CDR3 nucleotides: TGTGCCAGCAGTAAGTTTAAAGGACAGCCTAATGAAAAACTGTTTTTT. Protein product: CASSKFKGQPNEKLFF.

This chain joins TRBV28 and TRBJ1-3, with D possibly being TRBD1 (5 bases). The CDR3 is 15 residues long. Trimming took off 5 bases at V and 3 bases at J, with 14 bases between the two ends. The germline CDR1 and CDR2 sequences are MDHEN and SYDVKM. CDR3 region: CASSVHRSYGNTIYF. The CDR3 region has the DNA TGTGCCAGCAGTGTCCACAGGAGTTATGGAAACACCATATATTTT.

The table lists this clone with a count of one. The genes are TRBV5-6 and TRBJ1-2; no clear D gene. From germline, CDR1 is SGHDT and CDR2 YYEEEE. The CDR3 extends over 13 amino acids. Trimming stripped 0 bases from V and 4 bases from J, with 7 bases between. CDR3 residues: CASSLAHSYGYTF. The CDR3, as DNA: TGTGCCAGCAGCTTGGCTCACAGCTATGGCTACACCTTC.

The chain uses TRBV28 and TRBJ1-2, with 7 bases fitting TRBD1. Germline V lookup: CDR1 MDHEN, CDR2 SYDVKM. V lost 7 bases to trimming and J lost 9 bases; unmatched junction nucleotides: 17. This CDR3 comprises 15 residues. The DNA of the CDR3 is TGTGCCAGCACCTCAAACCGGGACAGTACATGGCGCTACACCTTC. Protein product: CASTSNRDSTWRYTF.

V usage is TRBV6-5 and J usage is TRBJ2-1; TRBD1 matches 8 bases. Germline V gene data show CDR1 as MNHEY and CDR2 as SVGAGI. The CDR3 is made up of 15 amino acids. Trimming removed 5 bases from V and 3 bases from J; junction bases left unmatched: 6. CDR3 DNA: TGTGCCAGCAGTCTCCGGGACAGGTACTACAATGAGCAGTTCTTC. It yields the protein CASSLRDRYYNEQFF.

The rearrangement joins TRBV20-1 to TRBJ2-7; tentative D call: TRBD1 (5 bases). The length of the CDR3 is 10 residues. Germline V gene data show CDR1 as DFQATT and CDR2 as SNEGSKA (reference sequence). The V end was cut by 4 bases, the J end by 7 bases, with 8 bases between. The CDR3 coding sequence is TGCAGTGCTACAGGGAATGAGCAGTACTTC. It encodes CSATGNEQYF.

The chain employs TRBV28 and TRBJ2-5; 8 positions agree with TRBD2. The J segment lost 2 bases and the V segment lost 7 bases, leaving 3 bases of the junction unmatched. Germline CDR1 and CDR2: MDHEN and SYDVKM. This CDR3 is 13 amino acids long. CDR3 coding DNA: TGTGCCAGCACCTTAGCGGGACAAGAGACCCAGTACTTC. This translates into CASTLAGQETQYF.

The chain combines TRBV5-6 with TRBJ2-1; perhaps TRBD1 as D (6 bases). Trimming removed 0 bases from V and 7 bases from J, with 8 bases in between. The CDR3 consists of 13 residues. Per germline, CDR1 SGHDT and CDR2 YYEEEE. As DNA, the CDR3 is TGTGCCAGCAGCTTGGGCGACAGGAATGAGCAGTTCTTC. It is translated as CASSLGDRNEQFF.

This sequence joins TRBV5-6 and TRBJ2-5, with 9 bases identical to TRBD2. The CDR3 totals 14 residues. Germline V CDR1 and CDR2: SGHDT, YYEEEE. V trimming: 4 bases; J trimming: 5 bases; junction bases outside the gene matches: 6. As DNA, the CDR3 is TGTGCCAGCAGCCTCGGCGGGAGGGGTGAGACCCAGTACTTC. Translation: CASSLGGRGETQYF.